This T cell receptor (beta chain) derives from a study of blood T cell repertoires in COVID-19. Original methodology: Amplification of reference gene primers was used by the study to estimate nucleated cell counts. Some clones are missing from TCRdb's copy, which holds only in-frame ones; the method was immunoSEQ multiplex PCR. The D gene and trimming were derived from the DNA, and the V and J assignments and clone size from that table. The table records 300,000 or so clones, around nine tenths of them present only once. V was shortened by 4 bases and J by 2 bases, with 14 bases between the two germline ends. The CDR3 totals 15 residues. From germline, CDR1 is SEHNR and CDR2 FQNEAQ (reference sequence).

The specimen was PBMCs or T cells enriched from blood (not recorded which). This sequence joins TRBV7-9 and TRBJ1-2; D is ambiguous. The origin of this receptor is a woman in her twenties or thirties who had recovered from COVID-19. CDR3 bases: TGTGCCAGCAGCTCCAGCGGGTTATCGAACTATGGCTACACCTTC. Translating gives CASSSSGLSNYGYTF.